These 16 T cell receptor beta chains came from one sample sequenced in a study of vaccination and CD4 T cells after COVID-19. The Oncomine TCR Beta short-read assay generated sequence data from the DNA of cultured CD4+ T cells. TCRdb used MiXCR to reprocess the PCR reads, holding one entry per CDR3 protein. In the table there are some 20,000 distinct CDR3 sequences, 31% of which are singletons. Specified treatment: roughly ten-day PBMC culture with coronavirus spike peptide pools or control peptides (ViraFEST assay). No cognate antigen is known for these TCRs. Material for sequencing was cultured CD4+ T cells from blood. The receptors derive from a human donor with COVID-19.

This chain uses TRBV6-1 with TRBJ2-3; maybe TRBD2 (6 bases). Germline loops: CDR1 MNHNS, CDR2 SASEGT. The V gene lost 3 bases and the J gene lost 6 bases, with 25 bases spanning the gap. The CDR3 runs to 18 residues. CDR3 DNA: TGTGCCAGCAGTGATCTCTTCGGGACGGGGGACCCTCCTGATACGCAGTATTTT. Encoded protein: CASSDLFGTGDPPDTQYF.

The chain is built from TRBV6-2 or TRBV6-3 and TRBJ2-5; D is uncertain. The CDR3 spans 12 residues. V was clipped by 8 bases and J by 4 bases, with 11 bases between them. CDR1 is MNHEY and CDR2 is SVGEGT in the germline V gene. CDR3 sequence: CASQLWGETQYF. CDR3 sequence (DNA): TGTGCCAGCCAGTTGTGGGGAGAGACCCAGTACTTC.

The J gene is TRBJ2-2, the V gene TRBV2, with 12 bases identical to TRBD2. Trimming at V came to 7 bases and at J to 5 bases, leaving 11 bases not matched to a gene. The CDR3 is 17 residues long. Germline CDR1 reads SNHLY; CDR2 reads FYNNEI. In DNA form, the CDR3 reads TGTGCCAGCATAGGACTAGCGGGGACTACGGGAACCGGGGAGCTGTTTTTT. It yields the protein CASIGLAGTTGTGELFF.

CDR3 sequence reads: CASSPTSAETQYF. CDR3 nucleotide sequence: TGTGCCAGTAGTCCGACTAGTGCGGAGACCCAGTACTTC. The chain is built from TRBV19 and TRBJ2-5; tentative D call: TRBD2 (6 bases). The V gene's germline CDR1 is LNHDA and CDR2 SQIVND (reference sequence). V was shortened by 5 bases and J by 5 bases, with 12 bases between the two germline ends. The CDR3 extends over 13 amino acids.

The V and J genes are TRBV27 and TRBJ2-7, with unresolved D. The CDR3 consists of 13 residues. V dropped 6 bases and J dropped 2 bases, with 11 bases sitting between them. Germline V gene sequence: CDR1 MNHEY, CDR2 SMNVEV (reference sequence). The CDR3 DNA reads TGTGCCAGCAGCCAAATCAACCCCTACGAGCAGTACTTC. It is translated as CASSQINPYEQYF.

Only a few counts were recorded for this clonotype. The chain joins TRBV27 to TRBJ2-5; a possible D gene is TRBD2 (5 bases). The length of the CDR3 is 15 residues. Germline V lookup: CDR1 MNHEY, CDR2 SMNVEV (reference sequence). Trimming removed 0 bases from V and 5 bases from J, with 13 bases in between. The CDR3 reads CASSLSSGSRETQYF. DNA of the CDR3: TGTGCCAGCAGTTTATCCTCGGGGTCCCGGGAGACCCAGTACTTC.

This rearrangement joins TRBV7-2 to TRBJ1-1; possibly TRBD1 for D (5 bases). Trimming removed 4 bases at V and 2 bases at J, with 14 bases between. CDR3 size: 15 residues. Germline-derived CDR1 and CDR2 are SGHTA and FQGNSA. The CDR3 loop is CASSYDSTVNTEAFF. CDR3 in DNA: TGTGCCAGCAGCTATGACAGCACAGTTAACACTGAAGCTTTCTTT.

A few counts support this clonotype. The chain is built from TRBV2 and TRBJ1-1; TRBD1 is a possible D gene (5 bases). This CDR3 is 15 amino acids long. V was cut by 0 bases and J by 1 base, with 9 bases left in between. Germline CDR1 SNHLY, CDR2 FYNNEI. The CDR3 spells CASSEARTRNTEAFF. The CDR3 nucleotides are TGTGCCAGCAGTGAAGCTCGGACACGGAACACTGAAGCTTTCTTT.

V usage is TRBV6-4 and J usage is TRBJ1-1; TRBD1 agrees at 9 bases. V lost 7 bases to trimming and J lost 1 base; unmatched junction nucleotides: 7. Germline V gene sequence: CDR1 MRHNA, CDR2 SNTAGT. The length of the CDR3 is 15 residues. The CDR3 DNA reads as TGTGCCAGCAAGACAGGGGGAGGATCGAACACTGAAGCTTTCTTT. As protein: CASKTGGGSNTEAFF.

Only a few counts were recorded for this clonotype. The chain carries TRBV7-3 and TRBJ2-3; D gene uncertain. The CDR3 has 12 amino acids. The V gene's germline CDR1 is SGHTA and CDR2 FQGTGA. Trimming left V 5 bases short and J 2 bases short, with 5 bases between. CDR3 in DNA: TGTGCCAGCAGCGACTCCACAGATACGCAGTATTTT. Its protein is CASSDSTDTQYF.

V usage is TRBV5-4 and J usage is TRBJ2-3; 10 bases are shared with TRBD2. Germline trimming cut 4 bases from V and 4 bases from J; bases unmatched to any gene: 12. Germline V CDR1 and CDR2: SGHNT, YYREEE (reference sequence). This CDR3 region has 17 residues. The CDR3 is CASSLRGGLASPDTQYF. Written as DNA, the CDR3 is TGTGCCAGCAGCCTCCGGGGGGGACTAGCGAGCCCAGATACGCAGTATTTT.

The chain links TRBV7-8 to TRBJ2-6; D assignment may be TRBD1 or TRBD2 (5 bases each). Deletions cut 3 bases from V and 3 bases from J, with 9 bases between. CDR3 length equals 15 residues. Germline V gives CDR1 SGHVS, CDR2 FQNEAQ. The CDR3 coding sequence is TGTGCCAGCAGCTTGGGGGTCGGTGGGGCCAACGTCCTGACTTTC. Protein product: CASSLGVGGANVLTF.

The chain is built from TRBV5-8 and TRBJ2-6; D gene unclear. The CDR3 covers 17 residues. The germline V gene has CDR1 SGHTS and CDR2 YDEGEE. V was cut by 0 bases and J by 0 bases, with 10 bases left in between. This CDR3 is CASSLGRKPSGANVLTF. CDR3 sequence (DNA): TGTGCCAGCAGCTTGGGTCGTAAGCCCTCTGGGGCCAACGTCCTGACTTTC.

This chain joins TRBV24-1 and TRBJ2-6; no clear D. V lost 3 bases and J 0 bases, leaving 5 bases between the germline ends. This CDR3 contains 15 residues. Germline-derived CDR1 and CDR2 are KGHDR and SFDVKD. The CDR3 spells CATSDINSGANVLTF. CDR3 DNA: TGTGCCACCAGTGATATTAACTCTGGGGCCAACGTCCTGACTTTC.

This clonotype was detected only a few times. V and J are TRBV7-9 and TRBJ2-5, with 9 positions matching TRBD2. The CDR3 length is 15 residues. J gave up 0 bases and V 4 bases, and 3 bases lay outside the gene matches. Looked up from germline, CDR1 is SEHNR and CDR2 is FQNEAQ (reference sequence). The CDR3 reads CASSSTSGNQETQYF. The CDR3 bases are TGTGCCAGCAGCTCGACTAGCGGAAACCAAGAGACCCAGTACTTC.

The chain combines TRBV12-3 or TRBV12-4 with TRBJ2-1; D is perhaps TRBD1 or TRBD2 (5 bases each). V was trimmed by 6 bases and J by 5 bases, leaving 11 bases between them. This CDR3 spans 13 amino acids. The CDR3 DNA reads TGTGCCAGCAGGGGGGACGCAAACAATGAGCAGTTCTTC. It specifies CASRGDANNEQFF.